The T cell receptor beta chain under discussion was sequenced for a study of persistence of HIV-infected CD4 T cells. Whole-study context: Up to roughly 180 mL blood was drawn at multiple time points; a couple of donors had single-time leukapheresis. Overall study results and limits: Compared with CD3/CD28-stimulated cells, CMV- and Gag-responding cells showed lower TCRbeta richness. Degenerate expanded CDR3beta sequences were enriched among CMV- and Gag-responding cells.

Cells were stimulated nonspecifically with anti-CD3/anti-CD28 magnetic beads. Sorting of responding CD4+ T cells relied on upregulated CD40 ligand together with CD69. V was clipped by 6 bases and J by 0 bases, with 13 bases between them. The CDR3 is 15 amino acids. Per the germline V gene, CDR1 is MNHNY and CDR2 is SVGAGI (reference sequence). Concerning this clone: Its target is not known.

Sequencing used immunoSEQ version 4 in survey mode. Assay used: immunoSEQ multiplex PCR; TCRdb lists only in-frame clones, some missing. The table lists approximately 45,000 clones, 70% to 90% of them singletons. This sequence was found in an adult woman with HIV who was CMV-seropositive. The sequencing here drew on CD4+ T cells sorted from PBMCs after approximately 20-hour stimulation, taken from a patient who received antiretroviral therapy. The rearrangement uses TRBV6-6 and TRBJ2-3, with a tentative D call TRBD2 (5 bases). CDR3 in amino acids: CASSRTETSTDTQYF. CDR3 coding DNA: TGTGCCAGCAGCCGGACTGAAACTAGCACAGATACGCAGTATTTT.